This passage covers 20 T cell receptor beta chains from one sample sequenced in a study of cytomegalovirus exposure and HLA in healthy donors. Researchers ran the PCR with 60 Vbeta and 13 Jbeta primers. Libraries were prepared by immunoSEQ multiplex PCR; TCRdb keeps only in-frame clonotypes and omits some of them. The sample includes some 180,000 clones, roughly 78% of them seen just once. Sequencing input: PBMCs. The receptors shown here come from a woman between 25 and 40 years old in good health and CMV-seropositive.

The chain is built from TRBV13 and TRBJ2-7; 9 bases are a match to TRBD2. The V gene's germline CDR1 is PRHDT and CDR2 FYEKMQ (reference sequence). The CDR3 spans 15 residues. Trimming cost V 5 bases and J 5 bases; bases outside gene matches: 10. For the CDR3, the DNA is TGTGCCAGCAGCCGACCGGCGGGGGGGATCCACGAGCAGTACTTC. This encodes CASSRPAGGIHEQYF.

This clone is a singleton in its sample. V usage is TRBV5-1 and J usage is TRBJ2-6; weak D call: TRBD1 (6 bases). The CDR3 contains 20 residues. Per the germline V gene, CDR1 is SGHRS and CDR2 is YFSETQ. V was cut by 0 bases and J by 0 bases, with 19 bases left in between. The CDR3 loop is CASSLVWDILPSSGANVLTF. CDR3 in DNA: TGCGCCAGCAGCTTGGTATGGGACATCCTTCCCTCCTCTGGGGCCAACGTCCTGACTTTC. Full variable domain (remainder filled in from reference TRBV5-1 and TRBJ2-6): KAGVTQTPRYLIKTRGQQVTLSCSPISGHRSVSWYQQTPGQGLQFLFEYFSETQRNKGNFPGRFSGRQFSNSRSEMNVSTLELGDSALYLCASSLVWDILPSSGANVLTFGAGSRLTVL.

This clone was recorded only once. In DNA form, the CDR3 reads TGTGCCAGCAGCTCCCTAGCGGGGAGGTACGAGCAGTACTTC. This translates into CASSSLAGRYEQYF. The V gene is TRBV7-2, the J gene TRBJ2-7; 9 bases align to TRBD2. J was trimmed by 4 bases and V by 4 bases; bases with no gene match: 5. Germline CDR1 reads SGHTA; CDR2 reads FQGNSA. The CDR3 covers 14 residues.

V usage is TRBV7-9 and J usage is TRBJ2-7; 13 bases are a match to TRBD2. CDR1 is SEHNR, CDR2 FQNEAQ, per germline (reference sequence). The V gene end was trimmed by 5 bases and the J gene end by 7 bases; junction bases not matched to a gene: 8. The length of the CDR3 is 15 residues. CDR3 loop: CASSITSGGAGEQYF. The DNA for the CDR3 is TGTGCCAGCAGCATAACTAGCGGGGGGGCCGGGGAGCAGTACTTC.

This sequence joins TRBV20-1 and TRBJ2-5; weak D call: TRBD2 (6 bases). The CDR3 contains 11 residues. The ends were cut back, 6 bases at V and 4 bases at J, with 9 bases in the middle. Germline V CDR1 and CDR2: DFQATT, SNEGSKA (reference sequence). CDR3 residues: CSALALETQYF. In DNA, the CDR3 is TGCAGTGCGCTAGCGTTAGAGACCCAGTACTTC.

This clone occurred a few times. V is TRBV4-1 and J is TRBJ2-7; 7 nucleotides agree with TRBD2. The CDR3 sequence is 18 residues long. J was trimmed by 4 bases and V by 1 base; bases with no gene match: 16. Germline values: CDR1 MGHRA, CDR2 YSYEKL. CDR3 bases: TGCGCCAGCAGCCAAGCCCCGTGGGGGGGACCGTATAGGTACGAGCAGTACTTC. It specifies CASSQAPWGGPYRYEQYF.

The chain combines TRBV4-3 with TRBJ2-5, with D tentatively TRBD2 (6 bases). Germline CDR1 LGHNA, CDR2 YSLEER. Trimming took off 3 bases at V and 11 bases at J, with 25 bases between the two ends. The CDR3 contains 16 residues. CDR3 sequence reads: CASSQDVSGGPGEQYF. CDR3 coding DNA: TGCGCCAGCAGCCAGGACGTGAGTGGGGGTCCGGGAGAGCAGTACTTC.

This clone has only a few counts. The chain uses TRBV2 and TRBJ1-5; tentative D call: TRBD1 (5 bases). This CDR3 spans 14 amino acids. Trimming removed 4 bases at V and 7 bases at J, with 14 bases between. The germline gives CDR1 SNHLY, CDR2 FYNNEI. The CDR3 DNA follows: TGTGCCAGCAGTGTAGGAGGGGCTGGGCAGCCCCAGCATTTT. Translated: CASSVGGAGQPQHF.

This clone was recorded only once. V is TRBV5-4 and J is TRBJ2-7; 7 bases fit TRBD1. CDR1 is SGHNT, CDR2 YYREEE, per germline (reference sequence). The CDR3 covers 15 residues. The V gene end was trimmed by 0 bases and the J gene end by 2 bases; junction bases not matched to a gene: 5. CDR3 nucleotides: TGTGCCAGCAGCTTGGGGGGGCAGGGGGCCTACGAGCAGTACTTC. Translation: CASSLGGQGAYEQYF.

The genes are TRBV11-3 and TRBJ2-2; 10 bases map to TRBD2. Trimming removed 0 bases from V and 5 bases from J; junction bases left unmatched: 12. The CDR3 has 19 residues. Germline V gives CDR1 SGHNT, CDR2 YENEEA. CDR3 nucleotides: TGTGCCAGCAGCTTAGACCCAAGTAGCGGGGGGCCGCGGACCGGGGAGCTGTTTTTT. It codes for CASSLDPSSGGPRTGELFF.

This chain connects TRBV18 to TRBJ2-7; D perhaps matches TRBD1 (5 bases). The CDR3 consists of 15 residues. Deletions cut 0 bases from V and 1 base from J, with 10 bases between. Germline CDR1 reads KGHSH; CDR2 reads LQKENI. This chain's CDR3 is CASSPPEQGSYEQYF. Written as DNA, the CDR3 is TGTGCCAGCTCACCACCGGAGCAGGGATCCTACGAGCAGTACTTC.

This clone was counted between two and nine times. The chain recombines TRBV10-3 with TRBJ2-3, with D tentatively TRBD2 (7 bases). The CDR3 loop spans 12 amino acids. The V gene's germline CDR1 is ENHRY and CDR2 SYGVKD. V dropped 10 bases and J dropped 3 bases, with 11 bases sitting between them. The CDR3 bases are TGTGCCACCGGGGGGCAGACAGATACGCAGTATTTT. This sequence encodes CATGGQTDTQYF.

The chain couples TRBV5-1 to TRBJ1-1; D possibly corresponds to TRBD1 (6 bases). Germline V gene data show CDR1 as SGHRS and CDR2 as YFSETQ. V was pared by 0 bases and J by 3 bases, with 12 bases between. The CDR3 is made up of 15 amino acids. As DNA, the CDR3 is TGCGCCAGCAGCTTGGTGGGCAGGGGAGACACTGAAGCTTTCTTT. Translated: CASSLVGRGDTEAFF.

The CDR3 DNA follows: TGCGCCAGCAGCCAAGAGGGCCAGGGGGGCGGGGAGCTGTTTTTT. It codes for CASSQEGQGGGELFF. The rearrangement uses TRBV4-3 and TRBJ2-2; a possible D gene is TRBD1 (7 bases). The CDR3 contains 15 residues. Trimming removed 0 bases from V and 7 bases from J, with 12 bases in between. CDR1 is LGHNA, CDR2 YSLEER, per germline.

This chain links TRBV9 with TRBJ2-1, with 7 bases identical to TRBD2. CDR1 and CDR2 (germline): SGDLS, YYNGEE. The V and J ends lost 0 bases and 6 bases, in that order; junction bases with no gene match: 6. The CDR3 is made up of 15 amino acids. The CDR3 region is CASSVGAGVVNEQFF. Written as DNA, the CDR3 is TGTGCCAGCAGCGTAGGGGCGGGAGTCGTCAATGAGCAGTTCTTC. The variable domain in full, with the rest retrieved from reference TRBV9 and TRBJ2-1, is DSGVTQTPKHLITATGQRVTLRCSPRSGDLSVYWYQQSLDQGLQFLIQYYNGEERAKGNILERFSAQQFPDLHSELNLSSLELGDSALYFCASSVGAGVVNEQFFGPGTRLTVL.

J is TRBJ1-5 and V is TRBV6-1; D unresolved. The CDR3 has 15 residues. Germline V lookup: CDR1 MNHNS, CDR2 SASEGT. Trimming removed 6 bases at V and 2 bases at J, with 14 bases between. The CDR3 DNA is TGTGCCAGCAGGGCTGACACGGGAGGCAATCAGCCCCAGCATTTT. Protein sequence: CASRADTGGNQPQHF.

This clone was detected only a few times. The chain is built from TRBV7-8 and TRBJ2-1; tentatively, D is TRBD2 (5 bases). This CDR3 region has 16 residues. Germline V lookup: CDR1 SGHVS, CDR2 FQNEAQ. Trimming took off 2 bases at V and 0 bases at J, with 11 bases between the two ends. CDR3 nucleotides: TGTGCCAGCAGCTTACATGGACTTAGCTCCTACAATGAGCAGTTCTTC. Translated: CASSLHGLSSYNEQFF.

This clone was recorded a few times. This sequence joins TRBV2 and TRBJ2-1; perhaps TRBD1 as D (9 bases). Germline values: CDR1 SNHLY, CDR2 FYNNEI. The CDR3 sequence is 19 residues long. V lost 8 bases, J lost 7 bases, and 33 bases lay in between. The CDR3 reads CASHYRGQVRLALDNEQFF. The CDR3, as DNA: TGTGCCAGCCACTACAGGGGGCAGGTACGACTAGCGTTGGATAATGAGCAGTTCTTC. The full variable domain, its missing parts supplied by reference TRBV2 and TRBJ2-1, is EPEVTQTPSHQVTQMGQEVILRCVPISNHLYFYWYRQILGQKVEFLVSFYNNEISEKSEIFDDQFSVERPDGSNFTLKIRSTKLEDSAMYFCASHYRGQVRLALDNEQFFGPGTRLTVL.

The rearrangement joins TRBV5-5 to TRBJ2-2; TRBD1 matches at 9 bases. This CDR3 is 18 amino acids long. V trimming: 1 base; J trimming: 3 bases; junction bases outside the gene matches: 10. Germline V gene lookup returns CDR1 SGHKS and CDR2 YYEKEE (reference sequence). DNA of the CDR3: TGTGCCAGCAGCTTGTGGGCCTCGGGACAGGGCTACACCGGGGAGCTGTTTTTT. Translation gives CASSLWASGQGYTGELFF.

The CDR3 spells CASGLGQGETKETQYF. CDR3 bases: TGTGCTAGTGGTCTGGGACAGGGGGAGACAAAAGAGACCCAGTACTTC. The V call is TRBV12-5, the J call TRBJ2-5; 11 positions match TRBD1. With 5 bases clipped from V and 3 bases from J, the junction kept 8 bases outside the gene matches. The CDR3 is made up of 16 amino acids. Germline V CDR1 and CDR2: LGHNT, FRNRAP.